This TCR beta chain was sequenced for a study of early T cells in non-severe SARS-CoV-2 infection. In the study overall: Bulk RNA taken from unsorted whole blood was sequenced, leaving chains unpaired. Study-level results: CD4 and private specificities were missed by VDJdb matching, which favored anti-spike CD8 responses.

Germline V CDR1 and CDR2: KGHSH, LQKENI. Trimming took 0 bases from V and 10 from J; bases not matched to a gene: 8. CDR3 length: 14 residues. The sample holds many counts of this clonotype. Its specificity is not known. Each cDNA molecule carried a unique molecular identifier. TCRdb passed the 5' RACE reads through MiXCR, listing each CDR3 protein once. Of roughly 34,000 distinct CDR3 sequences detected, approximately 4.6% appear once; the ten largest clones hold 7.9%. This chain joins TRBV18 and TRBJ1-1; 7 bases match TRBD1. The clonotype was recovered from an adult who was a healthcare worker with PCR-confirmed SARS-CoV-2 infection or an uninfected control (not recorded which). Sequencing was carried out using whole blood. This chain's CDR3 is CASSPPSGGVRAFF. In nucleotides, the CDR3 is TGTGCCAGCTCACCACCGTCAGGGGGTGTCCGAGCTTTCTTT.